This T cell receptor beta chain was obtained from a study of shared clonotypes between healthy human individuals. The donors were adults (healthy and HIV-negative) with no recent acute infections or vaccinations. All donors were Caucasian adults living in Nashville, Tennessee. TCRdb's copy holds only in-frame clones and misses some; the assay was immunoSEQ multiplex PCR. This table holds more than 450,000 clones, around 79% found once. CDR3 length: 14 residues. Trimming took 4 bases from V and 3 from J, leaving 11 bases between them. The germline CDR1 and CDR2 sequences are SGHRS and YFSETQ. The sequencing sample was made of PBMCs. V and J are TRBV5-1 and TRBJ2-1, with D perhaps TRBD1 (6 bases). The TCR comes from a woman between 40 and 50 years old in good health. Some clones in this sample may be carry-over from other donors' samples. The CDR3 DNA reads as TGCGCCAGCAGCCACCGACAGGACTACAATGAGCAGTTCTTC. It encodes CASSHRQDYNEQFF.